Listed here is a single T cell receptor (beta chain). It has no known antigen specificity. Base-call qualities are not available, and no considerably larger clone is one nucleotide away. TCRbeta CDR3 regions were amplified from genomic DNA using the immunoSEQ Assay, a bias-controlled multiplex PCR. For the original study's pipeline: The number of nucleated cells in each sample was estimated by amplification of reference gene primers within the assay. To quantify the absolute abundance of each unique TCRbeta CDR3 rearrangement, sequence reads were collapsed and filtered. Productive Simpson clonality was computed per sample as the square root of Simpson's diversity index over productive rearrangements. Here the immuneACCESS table is served through TCRdb, limited to in-frame sequences with V and J called. Missing clones are a known gap in these copies; in checked studies unresolved V genes cover under half, and the rest lacks a known reason. The DNA was the basis for D and trimming; V, J and clone size are from that table. Recorded for this sample are under 350,000 clones; about 80% of them occurred a single time. Clones ranked in the top ten supply 7.5% to 10% of the sample.

This sample stems from a study of blood T cell repertoires in COVID-19 (dated by TCRdb to between 2020 and 2021). About the full investigation: Samples from collaborators originated in the United States, Italy and Spain and spanned both the acute and convalescent phases of COVID-19. The material from the prospective study consisted of cDNA or gDNA derived from T cells, B-cell-depleted T cells, or PBMCs. Subjects who had been exposed to COVID-19, were actively infected with it, or had recovered from it provided the deeply sampled blood TCRbeta repertoires that made up the dataset. The repertoires were released in a freely available public database meant as a resource for research on the immune response to SARS-CoV-2. The samples were drawn from the first 160 participants of the ongoing ImmuneRACE study and from more than 1,000 subjects provided by 6 global collaborators. The sample metadata nearly always contained a de-identified subject ID, COVID-19 status, age in years and sex. Where available, HLA class I and class II types were taken from metadata supplied by the sample provider and were not determined by assay-based typing.

Another Seattle source contributed samples from volunteer blood donors who had recovered from COVID-19. Each collaborating institution followed its own protocols to collect whole blood in K2EDTA tubes. For TCRbeta analysis, collaborator samples were shipped as frozen whole blood, as isolated PBMCs, or as DNA extracted from either sample type. General findings and caveats noted by the study authors: How much clinical and demographic metadata was included differed by source and by participant, and the metadata was provided uncurated.

The CDR1 and CDR2 encoded by the germline V gene (reference sequence) are LNHDA and SQIVND. From its cysteine to its phenylalanine, the CDR3 spans 14 amino acids. Only the CDR3 DNA stays, 42 bases, in frame from base 1. V is reduced by 0 bases and J by 3 bases, leaving a spacing of 7 bases between them. The chain is assembled from TRBV19 and TRBJ2-3, with the D segment identity uncertain. The TCR originated in a woman between 50 and 59 years old who had recovered from COVID-19. Sequencing input: peripheral blood. The nucleotide sequence is given as TGTGCCAGTAGTATAGATCTAGAGACAGATACGCAGTATTTT. Translated, it gives CASSIDLETDTQYF.